Following are 2 T cell receptor beta chains from one sample sequenced in a study of blood T cell repertoires in COVID-19. Clones were sequenced by immunoSEQ multiplex PCR, and TCRdb holds only the in-frame ones, with some missing. Of tens of thousands of clones listed, approximately 78% are singletons. Specimen: peripheral blood. Source of these receptors: a man aged 60 to 75 with acute or convalescent COVID-19.

J is TRBJ1-5 and V is TRBV19, with no clear D. CDR3 length equals 12 residues. V lost 5 bases and J 8 bases, leaving 10 bases between the germline ends. Germline-derived CDR1 and CDR2 are LNHDA and SQIVND (reference sequence). The CDR3 reads CASSLGREPQHF. CDR3 nucleotides: TGTGCCAGTAGTTTAGGGAGGGAGCCCCAGCATTTT.

This chain joins TRBV21-1 and TRBJ2-1; the table gives TRBD2 as D, unverified against the DNA. TRBV21-1 is recorded as a pseudogene. The CDR3 has 13 residues. The chain's CDR3 is CATALVGSKEQFF. CDR3 DNA: TGTGCCACCGCGCTCGTTGGGAGCAAGGAGCAGTTCTTC.